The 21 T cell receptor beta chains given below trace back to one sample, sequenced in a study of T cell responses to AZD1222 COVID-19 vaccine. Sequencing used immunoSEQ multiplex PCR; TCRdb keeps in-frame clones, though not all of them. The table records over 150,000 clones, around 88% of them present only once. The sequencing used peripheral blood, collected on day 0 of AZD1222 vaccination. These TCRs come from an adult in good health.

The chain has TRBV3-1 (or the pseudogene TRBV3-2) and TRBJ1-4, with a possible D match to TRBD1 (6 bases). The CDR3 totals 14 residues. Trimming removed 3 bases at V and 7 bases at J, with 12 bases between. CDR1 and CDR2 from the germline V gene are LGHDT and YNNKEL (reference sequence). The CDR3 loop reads CASSQLGGLEKLFF. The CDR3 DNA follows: TGTGCCAGCAGCCAGTTAGGGGGACTTGAAAAACTGTTTTTT.

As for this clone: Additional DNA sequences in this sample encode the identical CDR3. The CDR3 reads CASSLGAEAFF. The CDR3 coding sequence is TGTGCCAGCAGCTTAGGGGCTGAAGCTTTCTTT. V gene TRBV11-2 combines with J gene TRBJ1-1, with D hard to call. V lost 1 base, J lost 6 bases, and 3 bases lay in between. CDR1 and CDR2 from the germline V gene are SGHAT and FQNNGV. CDR3 length equals 11 residues.

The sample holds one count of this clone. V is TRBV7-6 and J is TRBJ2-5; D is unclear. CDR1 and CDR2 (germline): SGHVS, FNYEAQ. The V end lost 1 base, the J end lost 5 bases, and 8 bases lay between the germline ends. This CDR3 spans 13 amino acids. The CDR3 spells CASSLVPRETQYF. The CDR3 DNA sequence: TGTGCCAGCAGCTTAGTTCCGAGGGAGACCCAGTACTTC.

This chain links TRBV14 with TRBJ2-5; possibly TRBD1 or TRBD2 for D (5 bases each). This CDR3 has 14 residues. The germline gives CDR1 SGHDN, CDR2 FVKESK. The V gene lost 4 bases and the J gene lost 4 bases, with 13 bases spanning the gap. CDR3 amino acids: CASSPGPPRETQYF. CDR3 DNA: TGTGCCAGCAGCCCGGGACCCCCACGAGAGACCCAGTACTTC.

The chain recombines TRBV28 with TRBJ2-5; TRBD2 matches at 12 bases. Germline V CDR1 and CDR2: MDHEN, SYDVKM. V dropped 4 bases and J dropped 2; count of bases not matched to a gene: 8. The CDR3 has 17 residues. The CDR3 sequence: CASSSWTSGAKQETQYF. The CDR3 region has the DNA TGTGCCAGCAGTTCCTGGACTAGCGGGGCAAAACAAGAGACCCAGTACTTC.

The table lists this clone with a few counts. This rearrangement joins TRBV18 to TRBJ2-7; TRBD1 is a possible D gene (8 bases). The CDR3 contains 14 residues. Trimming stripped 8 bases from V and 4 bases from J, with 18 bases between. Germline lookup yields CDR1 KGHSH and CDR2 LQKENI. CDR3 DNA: TGTGCCAGCAACCAAGGACAGGGAGGGTACGAGCAGTACTTC. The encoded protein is CASNQGQGGYEQYF.

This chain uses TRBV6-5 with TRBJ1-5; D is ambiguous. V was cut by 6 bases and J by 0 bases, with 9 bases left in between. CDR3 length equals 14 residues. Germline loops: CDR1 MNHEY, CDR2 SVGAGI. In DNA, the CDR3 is TGTGCCAGCAGGAGGTTGGGTAGCAATCAGCCCCAGCATTTT. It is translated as CASRRLGSNQPQHF.

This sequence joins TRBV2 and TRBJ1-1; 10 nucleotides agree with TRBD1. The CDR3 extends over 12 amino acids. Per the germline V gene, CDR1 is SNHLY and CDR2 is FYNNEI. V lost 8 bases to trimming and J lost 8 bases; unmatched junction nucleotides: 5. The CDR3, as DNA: TGTGCCAGCCGAGGGACAGGGGTGGAAGCTTTCTTT. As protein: CASRGTGVEAFF.

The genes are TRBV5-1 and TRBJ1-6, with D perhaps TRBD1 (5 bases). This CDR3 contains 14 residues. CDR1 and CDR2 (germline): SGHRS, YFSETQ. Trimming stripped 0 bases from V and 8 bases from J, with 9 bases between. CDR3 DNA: TGCGCCAGCAGCTTGGGGGGGGTTGATTCACCCCTCCACTTT. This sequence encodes CASSLGGVDSPLHF. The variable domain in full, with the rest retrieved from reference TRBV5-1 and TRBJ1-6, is KAGVTQTPRYLIKTRGQQVTLSCSPISGHRSVSWYQQTPGQGLQFLFEYFSETQRNKGNFPGRFSGRQFSNSRSEMNVSTLELGDSALYLCASSLGGVDSPLHFGNGTRLTVT.

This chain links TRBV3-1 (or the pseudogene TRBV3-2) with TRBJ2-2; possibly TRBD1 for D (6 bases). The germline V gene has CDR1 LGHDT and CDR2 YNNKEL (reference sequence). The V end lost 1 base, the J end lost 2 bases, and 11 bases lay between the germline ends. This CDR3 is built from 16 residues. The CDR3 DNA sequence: TGTGCCAGCAGCCAAGGCATAGGGACAAACACCGGGGAGCTGTTTTTT. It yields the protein CASSQGIGTNTGELFF.

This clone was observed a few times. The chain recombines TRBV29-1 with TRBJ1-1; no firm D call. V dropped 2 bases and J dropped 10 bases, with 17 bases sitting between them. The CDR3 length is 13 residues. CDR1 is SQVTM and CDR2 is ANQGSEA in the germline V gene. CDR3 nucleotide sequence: TGCAGCGTTGAAACCCCCCCAGAGGAGCGAGCTTTCTTT. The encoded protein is CSVETPPEERAFF.

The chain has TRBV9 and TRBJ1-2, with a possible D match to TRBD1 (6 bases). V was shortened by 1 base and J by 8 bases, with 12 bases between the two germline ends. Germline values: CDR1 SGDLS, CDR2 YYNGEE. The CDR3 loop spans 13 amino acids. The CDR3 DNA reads TGTGCCAGCAGCGTACTCCCAGGGGAAGGCTACACCTTC. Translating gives CASSVLPGEGYTF.

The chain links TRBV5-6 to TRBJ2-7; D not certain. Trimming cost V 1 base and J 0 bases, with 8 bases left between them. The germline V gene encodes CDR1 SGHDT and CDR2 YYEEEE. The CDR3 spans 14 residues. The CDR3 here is CASSLWGSSYEQYF. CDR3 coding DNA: TGTGCCAGCAGCTTGTGGGGATCCTCCTACGAGCAGTACTTC.

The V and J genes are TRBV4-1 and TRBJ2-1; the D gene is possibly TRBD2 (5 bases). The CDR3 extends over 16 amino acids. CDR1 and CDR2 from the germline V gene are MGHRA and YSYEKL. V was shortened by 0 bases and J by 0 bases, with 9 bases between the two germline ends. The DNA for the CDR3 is TGCGCCAGCAGCCAAGATCCAGGAGGCTCCTACAATGAGCAGTTCTTC. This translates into CASSQDPGGSYNEQFF.

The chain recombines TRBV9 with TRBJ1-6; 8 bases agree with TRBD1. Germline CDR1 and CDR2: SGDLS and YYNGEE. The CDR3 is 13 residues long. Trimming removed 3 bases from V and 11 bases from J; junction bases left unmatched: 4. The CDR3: CASSDGQGPPLHF. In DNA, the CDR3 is TGTGCCAGCAGCGATGGACAGGGCCCACCCCTCCACTTT.

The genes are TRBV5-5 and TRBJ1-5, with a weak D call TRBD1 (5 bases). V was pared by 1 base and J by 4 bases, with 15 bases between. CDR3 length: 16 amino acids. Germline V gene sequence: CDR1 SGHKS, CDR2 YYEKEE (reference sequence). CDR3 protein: CASSLTPGTDNQPQHF. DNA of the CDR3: TGTGCCAGCAGCTTGACCCCCGGGACGGATAATCAGCCCCAGCATTTT.

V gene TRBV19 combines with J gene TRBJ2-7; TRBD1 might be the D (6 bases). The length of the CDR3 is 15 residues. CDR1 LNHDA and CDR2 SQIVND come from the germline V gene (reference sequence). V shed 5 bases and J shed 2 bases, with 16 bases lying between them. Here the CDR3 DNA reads TGTGCCAGTAGTTTCCCAGGGGATAGGACCTACGAGCAGTACTTC. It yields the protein CASSFPGDRTYEQYF.

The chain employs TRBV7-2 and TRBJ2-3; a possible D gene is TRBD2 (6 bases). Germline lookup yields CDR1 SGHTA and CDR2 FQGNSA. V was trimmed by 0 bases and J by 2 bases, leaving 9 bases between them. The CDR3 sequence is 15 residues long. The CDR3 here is CASSLAGEDTDTQYF. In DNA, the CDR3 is TGTGCCAGCAGCTTAGCGGGGGAGGACACAGATACGCAGTATTTT.

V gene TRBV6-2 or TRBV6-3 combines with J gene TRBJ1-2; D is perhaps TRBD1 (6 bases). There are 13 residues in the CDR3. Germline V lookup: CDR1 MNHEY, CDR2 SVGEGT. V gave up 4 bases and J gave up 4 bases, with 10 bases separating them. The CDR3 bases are TGTGCCAGCAGTTTCATGGACAGCTATGGCTACACCTTC. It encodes CASSFMDSYGYTF.

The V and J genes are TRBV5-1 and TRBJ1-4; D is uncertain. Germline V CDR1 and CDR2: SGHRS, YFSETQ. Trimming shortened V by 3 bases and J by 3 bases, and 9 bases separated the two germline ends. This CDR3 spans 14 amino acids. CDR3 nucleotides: TGCGCCAGCAGCTCATCGGGCCCTAATGAAAAACTGTTTTTT. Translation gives CASSSSGPNEKLFF.

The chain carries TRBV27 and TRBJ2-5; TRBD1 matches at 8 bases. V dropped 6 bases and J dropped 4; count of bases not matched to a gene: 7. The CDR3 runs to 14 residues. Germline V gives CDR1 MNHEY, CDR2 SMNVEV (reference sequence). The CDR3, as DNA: TGTGCCAGCAGCCCCCGAACAGGGGGAGAGACCCAGTACTTC. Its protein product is CASSPRTGGETQYF.